Included here is one T cell receptor (beta chain) sequence, with context. Authors' processing steps: Estimation of nucleated cell counts was performed using reference gene primer amplification. Some clones are missing from TCRdb's copy, which holds only in-frame ones; the method was immunoSEQ multiplex PCR. Clone size and the V and J calls come from that table; the DNA yielded D and trimming. The sample includes 250,000 to 350,000 clones, around 88% of them seen just once. This record belongs to a study of blood T cell repertoires in COVID-19. Study-level background: Spain, Italy and the United States supplied samples that represented acute and convalescent COVID-19. Sources were T cells, B-cell-depleted T cells, or PBMCs; the material itself was cDNA or gDNA.

The germline gives CDR1 MNHEY, CDR2 SMNVEV (reference sequence). V dropped 5 bases and J dropped 8 bases, with 7 bases sitting between them. CDR3 length: 12 residues. Sequenced: peripheral blood. The receptor was isolated from a woman aged 25 to 39 who had recovered from COVID-19. V is TRBV27 and J is TRBJ1-6; D ambiguous. The CDR3 loop reads CASSPLDSPLHF. CDR3 sequence (DNA): TGTGCCAGCAGTCCGCTAGATTCACCCCTCCACTTT.